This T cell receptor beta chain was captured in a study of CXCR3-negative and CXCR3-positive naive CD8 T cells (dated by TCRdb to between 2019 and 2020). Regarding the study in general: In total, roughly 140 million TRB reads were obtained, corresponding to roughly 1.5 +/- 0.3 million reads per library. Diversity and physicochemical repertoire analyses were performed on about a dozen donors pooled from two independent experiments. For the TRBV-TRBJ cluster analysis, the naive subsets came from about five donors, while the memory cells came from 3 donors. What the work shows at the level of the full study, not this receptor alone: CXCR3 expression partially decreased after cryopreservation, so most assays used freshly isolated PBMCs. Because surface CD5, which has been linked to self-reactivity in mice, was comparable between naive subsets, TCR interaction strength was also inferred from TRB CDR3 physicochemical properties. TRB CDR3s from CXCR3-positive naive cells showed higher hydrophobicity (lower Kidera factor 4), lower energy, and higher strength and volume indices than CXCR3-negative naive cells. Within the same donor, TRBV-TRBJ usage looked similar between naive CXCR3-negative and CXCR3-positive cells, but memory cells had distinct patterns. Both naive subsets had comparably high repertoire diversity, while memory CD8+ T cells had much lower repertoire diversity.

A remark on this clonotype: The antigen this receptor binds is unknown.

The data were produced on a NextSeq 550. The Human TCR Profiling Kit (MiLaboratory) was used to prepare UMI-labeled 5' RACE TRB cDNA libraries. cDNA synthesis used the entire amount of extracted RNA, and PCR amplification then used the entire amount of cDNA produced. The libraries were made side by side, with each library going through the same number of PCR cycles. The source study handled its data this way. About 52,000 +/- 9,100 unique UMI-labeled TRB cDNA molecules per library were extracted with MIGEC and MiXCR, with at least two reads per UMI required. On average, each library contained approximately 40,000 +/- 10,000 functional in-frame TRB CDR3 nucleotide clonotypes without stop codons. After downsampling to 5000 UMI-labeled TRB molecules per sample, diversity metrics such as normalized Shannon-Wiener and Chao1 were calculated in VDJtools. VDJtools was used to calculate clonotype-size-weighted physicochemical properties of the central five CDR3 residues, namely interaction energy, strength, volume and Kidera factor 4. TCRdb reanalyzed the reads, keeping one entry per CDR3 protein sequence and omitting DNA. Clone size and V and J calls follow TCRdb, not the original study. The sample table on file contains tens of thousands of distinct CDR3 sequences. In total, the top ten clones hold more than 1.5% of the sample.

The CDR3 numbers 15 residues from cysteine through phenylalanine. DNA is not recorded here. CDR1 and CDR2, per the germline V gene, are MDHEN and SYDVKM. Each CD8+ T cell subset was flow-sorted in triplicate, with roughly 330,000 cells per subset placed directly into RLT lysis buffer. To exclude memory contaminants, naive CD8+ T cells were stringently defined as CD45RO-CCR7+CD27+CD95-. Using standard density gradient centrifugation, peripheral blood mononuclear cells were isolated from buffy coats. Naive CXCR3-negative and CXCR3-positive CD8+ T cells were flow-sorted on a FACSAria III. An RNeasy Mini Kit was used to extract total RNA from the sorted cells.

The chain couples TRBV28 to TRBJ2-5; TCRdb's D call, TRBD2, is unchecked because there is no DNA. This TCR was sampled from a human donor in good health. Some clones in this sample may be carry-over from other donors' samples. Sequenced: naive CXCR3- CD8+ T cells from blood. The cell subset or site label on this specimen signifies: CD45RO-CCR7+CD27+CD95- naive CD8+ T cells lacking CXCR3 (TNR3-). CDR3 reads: CASKTGEAYLETQYF.